The 18 T cell receptor beta chains below all came from one sample that was sequenced in a study of T-cell memory formation after mild COVID-19. MiXCR, run by TCRdb on the 5' RACE reads, gives a single entry per CDR3 protein. Of 550,000 to 600,000 distinct CDR3 sequences in the sample, roughly a sixth were seen once. The specimen sequenced was PBMCs or a T cell subset sorted from them (not recorded which). These receptors were taken from an adult woman who had mild COVID-19 (a few samples of this study predate the infection). Cell type and time point are not known.

This clonotype occurred a few times. The DNA of the CDR3 is TGTGCTAGTACAAGGACCCCACTCGAGACCCAGTACTTC. Translation: CASTRTPLETQYF. This chain uses TRBV12-5 with TRBJ2-5; no definite D call. The CDR3 extends over 13 amino acids. Germline V gene lookup returns CDR1 LGHNT and CDR2 FRNRAP. V was clipped by 8 bases and J by 5 bases, with 15 bases between them. The entire variable domain, with the rest obtained from reference TRBV12-5 and TRBJ2-5, is as follows: DARVTQTPRHKVTEMGQEVTMRCQPILGHNTVFWYRQTMMQGLELLAYFRNRAPLDDSGMPKDRFSAEMPDATLATLKIQPSEPRDSAVYFCASTRTPLETQYFGPGTRLLVL.

The sample holds a few counts of this clonotype. The chain has TRBV7-3 and TRBJ2-1, with 7 bases identical to TRBD2. The CDR3 has 13 amino acids. Per the germline V gene, CDR1 is SGHTA and CDR2 is FQGTGA. With V trimmed by 3 bases and J by 10 bases, 6 bases remained unmatched. The CDR3 spells CASSLRGIGEQFF. In nucleotides, the CDR3 is TGTGCCAGCAGCTTGCGGGGGATCGGAGAGCAGTTCTTC.

This clonotype occurred a few times. The V and J genes are TRBV5-1 and TRBJ2-3; 8 nucleotides line up with TRBD1. The CDR3 contains 15 residues. V was clipped by 3 bases and J by 1 base; unmatched bases: 4. From germline, CDR1 is SGHRS and CDR2 YFSETQ. CDR3 protein: CASSWTGFGTDTQYF. CDR3 sequence (DNA): TGCGCCAGCAGCTGGACAGGGTTCGGCACAGATACGCAGTATTTT.

This clonotype was counted between two and nine times. The chain recombines TRBV9 with TRBJ1-1, with 7 bases identical to TRBD1. CDR1 and CDR2 from the germline V gene are SGDLS and YYNGEE. The CDR3 spans 19 residues. V shed 0 bases, J shed 0 bases, and the junction held 14 bases outside the gene matches. CDR3 coding DNA: TGTGCCAGCAGCGTAGTCAGGGGGGGAAATACTAAACTGAACACTGAAGCTTTCTTT. It specifies CASSVVRGGNTKLNTEAFF.

A few counts support this clonotype. The chain has TRBV4-1 and TRBJ2-5; D not resolved. The V and J ends lost 1 base and 5 bases respectively, with 14 bases between them. CDR1 is MGHRA and CDR2 is YSYEKL in the germline V gene. The CDR3 is 15 amino acids. CDR3 sequence (DNA): TGCGCCAGCAGCCAAGGAGGTCCGAGGATCGAGACCCAGTACTTC. Translated: CASSQGGPRIETQYF.

This clonotype has a handful of counts. The chain is built from TRBV5-1 and TRBJ1-1; 11 nucleotides agree with TRBD1. Germline V gene sequence: CDR1 SGHRS, CDR2 YFSETQ. Trimming removed 4 bases from V and 4 bases from J; junction bases left unmatched: 3. The CDR3 spans 14 residues. In nucleotides, the CDR3 is TGCGCCAGCAGCGCCGGGACAGGGGGCACTGAAGCTTTCTTT. It encodes CASSAGTGGTEAFF.

The V call is TRBV20-1, the J call TRBJ2-1; TRBD1 or TRBD2 may be the D gene (5 bases each). This CDR3 comprises 16 residues. V was shortened by 0 bases and J by 5 bases, with 17 bases between the two germline ends. Germline-derived CDR1 and CDR2 are DFQATT and SNEGSKA (reference sequence). Here the CDR3 reads CSARDRASRVHNEQFF. The CDR3 DNA follows: TGCAGTGCTAGAGATCGGGCTAGCAGGGTCCACAATGAGCAGTTCTTC.

The chain combines TRBV11-2 with TRBJ2-5, with D possibly matching TRBD2 (5 bases). The germline gives CDR1 SGHAT, CDR2 FQNNGV. The CDR3 spans 14 residues. V dropped 0 bases and J dropped 4 bases, with 9 bases sitting between them. The CDR3 spells CASSLEFGGETQYF. CDR3 nucleotide sequence: TGTGCCAGCAGCTTAGAATTCGGAGGAGAGACCCAGTACTTC.

Ten or more counts support this clonotype. The chain has TRBV20-1 and TRBJ2-7; 9 bases are shared with TRBD1. Trimming took 5 bases from V and 0 from J; bases not matched to a gene: 11. Germline lookup yields CDR1 DFQATT and CDR2 SNEGSKA (reference sequence). There are 16 residues in the CDR3. CDR3 bases: TGCAGTGCTGGCCCACGGGACAGGGTTATCTCCTACGAGCAGTACTTC. It is translated as CSAGPRDRVISYEQYF.

This clonotype was detected ten times or more. This chain connects TRBV11-3 to TRBJ2-2, with D possibly matching TRBD2 (6 bases). Germline V CDR1 and CDR2: SGHNT, YENEEA. V shed 5 bases and J shed 3 bases, with 16 bases lying between them. The CDR3 runs 16 residues. CDR3 protein: CASSPGDFRDTGELFF. CDR3 sequence (DNA): TGTGCCAGCAGCCCCGGGGACTTTAGGGACACCGGGGAGCTGTTTTTT.

This clonotype was found a few times. The gene calls are TRBV3-1 and TRBJ1-2; D uncertain. V was shortened by 3 bases and J by 2 bases, with 10 bases between the two germline ends. There are 14 residues in the CDR3. CDR1 and CDR2 from the germline V gene are LGHDT and YNNKEL (reference sequence). CDR3 region: CASSQLSANYGYTF. The CDR3 region has the DNA TGTGCCAGCAGCCAGCTCAGCGCGAACTATGGCTACACCTTC. The whole variable domain, remainder taken from reference TRBV3-1 and TRBJ1-2, is DTAVSQTPKYLVTQMGNDKSIKCEQNLGHDTMYWYKQDSKKFLKIMFSYNNKELIINETVPNRFSPKSPDKAHLNLHINSLELGDSAVYFCASSQLSANYGYTFGSGTRLTVV.

This clonotype was counted a few times. The J gene is TRBJ2-1, the V gene TRBV7-9, with 9 bases aligning to TRBD1. J gave up 0 bases and V 4 bases, and 7 bases lay outside the gene matches. Germline CDR1 reads SEHNR; CDR2 reads FQNEAQ (reference sequence). The CDR3 has 17 residues. The CDR3 DNA reads as TGTGCCAGCAGCTCCCGGGACAGGGCGGGCTCCTACAATGAGCAGTTCTTC. Amino acid sequence: CASSSRDRAGSYNEQFF.

This clonotype showed up just a few times. The rearrangement joins TRBV7-2 to TRBJ2-7; perhaps TRBD1 as D (5 bases). Germline CDR1 SGHTA, CDR2 FQGNSA. V was cut by 4 bases and J by 4 bases, with 14 bases left in between. The CDR3 runs 14 residues. In DNA, the CDR3 is TGTGCCAGCAGCTACCAGACAGTGGGTTACGAGCAGTACTTC. It is translated as CASSYQTVGYEQYF.

The rearrangement links TRBV24-1 to TRBJ1-5; TRBD1 might be the D (6 bases). V lost 2 bases to trimming and J lost 6 bases, with 13 bases between them. Germline loops: CDR1 KGHDR, CDR2 SFDVKD. The CDR3 has 15 amino acids. CDR3 amino acids: CATSDSQGRGQPQHF. The CDR3 DNA reads as TGTGCCACCAGTGATTCACAGGGCAGGGGTCAGCCCCAGCATTTT.

Only a few counts were recorded for this clonotype. The CDR3 DNA sequence: TGTGCCAGCAAGTCGACGAACACTGAAGCTTTCTTT. Amino acids: CASKSTNTEAFF. The rearrangement joins TRBV6-5 to TRBJ1-1; D remains unclear. Looked up from germline, CDR1 is MNHEY and CDR2 is SVGAGI. The CDR3 contains 12 residues. V was shortened by 7 bases and J by 1 base, with 7 bases between the two germline ends.

CDR3 in amino acids: CSVLPGFSYEQYF. CDR3 in DNA: TGCAGCGTCCTACCTGGTTTCTCCTACGAGCAGTACTTC. V is TRBV29-1 and J is TRBJ2-7; D call uncertain. Germline CDR1 SQVTM, CDR2 ANQGSEA. Trimming shortened V by 6 bases and J by 0 bases, and 12 bases separated the two germline ends. The CDR3 is 13 residues long.

Only a few counts were recorded for this clonotype. The V gene is TRBV12-3 or TRBV12-4, the J gene TRBJ1-1; a weak D match, TRBD1 (5 bases). V was shortened by 3 bases and J by 3 bases, with 14 bases between the two germline ends. This CDR3 is 15 amino acids long. CDR3 in DNA: TGTGCCAGCAGTTTGGGGCAGGGAATGGACACTGAAGCTTTCTTT. Amino acid sequence: CASSLGQGMDTEAFF.

This clonotype was observed a few times. The CDR3 here is CAGVRSLNTEAFF. The CDR3 bases are TGTGCAGGGGTGCGAAGTTTGAACACTGAAGCTTTCTTT. The rearrangement uses TRBV7-9 and TRBJ1-1; perhaps TRBD1 as D (5 bases). This CDR3 contains 13 residues. Germline V gene data show CDR1 as SEHNR and CDR2 as FQNEAQ (reference sequence). Using reference TRBV7-9 and TRBJ1-1 for the parts outside the CDR3, the full variable domain is DTGVSQNPRHKITKRGQNVTFRCDPISEHNRLYWYRQTLGQGPEFLTYFQNEAQLEKSRLLSDRFSAERPKGSFSTLEIQRTEQGDSAMYLCAGVRSLNTEAFFGQGTRLTVV.